This record concerns one T cell receptor (beta chain) sequence. Sequencing used immunoSEQ v3. Measured with immunoSEQ multiplex PCR; TCRdb has only the in-frame clones, and not every one. This sample carries under 65,000 clones, roughly four fifths of them seen once, and the ten largest clones take about 2.8%. The data derive from a study of TIL therapy for anti-PD-1-resistant metastatic lung cancer. There are 15 residues in the CDR3. Germline loops: CDR1 LNHDA, CDR2 SQIVND (reference sequence). Trimming took off 6 bases at V and 4 bases at J, with 18 bases between the two ends. This sample's time point: pre-treatment sample, taken before nivolumab and TIL therapy.

Source: blood, taken at baseline. The source is a person aged 25 to 85 with non-small cell lung cancer. The V gene is TRBV19, the J gene TRBJ1-2; no clear D gene. The CDR3 bases are TGTGCCAGTAGCCCACCATATATTAGCATCTATGGCTACACCTTC. This translates into CASSPPYISIYGYTF.